This entry features one T cell receptor (beta chain) sequence. One end of the junction does not line up with germline, which may come from a read error. TCRdb's table, derived via immunoSEQ multiplex PCR, lists solely in-frame clones and lacks some. Here the sample spans about 120,000 clones, 85% to 90% being singletons. These data belong to a study of blood T cell repertoires in COVID-19. Study-wide context: Samples representing acute and convalescent COVID-19 were sourced from the United States, Italy and Spain. T cells, B-cell-depleted T cells, or PBMCs supplied cDNA or gDNA.

Sample: peripheral blood. This receptor was obtained from a woman between 50 and 59 years old with acute or convalescent COVID-19.

The CDR3 protein is CTSSLTPRSSGNTIYF. CDR3 in DNA: TGTACCAGCAGCCTTACCCCCAGAAGCTCTGGAAACACCATATATTTT. This chain joins TRBV2 and TRBJ1-3; D gene uncertain. The CDR3 covers 16 residues. Looked up from germline, CDR1 is SNHLY and CDR2 is FYNNEI.